Here is one T cell receptor (beta chain) with its context. The CDR3 length is 14 residues. V was clipped by 4 bases and J by 5 bases, with 15 bases between them. Per the germline V gene, CDR1 is SGDLS and CDR2 is YYNGEE. The data belong to a study of blood T cell repertoires in COVID-19. Generated by immunoSEQ multiplex PCR, the TCRdb table keeps only in-frame clones and is missing some. The table includes around 200,000 clones, approximately 87% detected once. The clonotype comes from a woman aged 55-75 years with COVID-19, enrolled during active disease. Sequences were obtained from peripheral blood. The gene calls are TRBV9 and TRBJ1-1; no clear D. The CDR3 DNA reads as TGTGCCAGCAGCCAGGCCTTATTACCTACTGAAGCTTTCTTT. This sequence encodes CASSQALLPTEAFF. The complete variable domain, with remaining parts taken from reference TRBV9 and TRBJ1-1, reads DSGVTQTPKHLITATGQRVTLRCSPRSGDLSVYWYQQSLDQGLQFLIQYYNGEERAKGNILERFSAQQFPDLHSELNLSSLELGDSALYFCASSQALLPTEAFFGQGTRLTVV.